This record concerns one T cell receptor beta chain sequence. Its antigen is as yet unknown. The data derive from a study of T cell responses to AZD1222 COVID-19 vaccine. Findings of the study overall: Repertoires were obtained solely post-peak T cell response. Unmutated variant regions reportedly attract nearly half of all spike-specific TCRs.

Germline CDR1 and CDR2: SEHNR and FQNEAQ (reference sequence). The CDR3 totals 13 residues. V was clipped by 6 bases and J by 9 bases, with 17 bases between them. TCRdb's table, derived via immunoSEQ multiplex PCR, lists solely in-frame clones and lacks some. This table holds approximately 160,000 clones, 92% found once. This specimen was peripheral blood, taken 28 days after the second AZD1222 dose. The chain carries TRBV7-9 and TRBJ1-2; D is ambiguous. The TCR comes from an adult who received the AZD1222 COVID-19 vaccine. DNA for the CDR3: TGTGCCAGCAGGCGCGTCATGGAAGATCGCTACACCTTC. This translates into CASRRVMEDRYTF.